What follows are 2 T cell receptor beta chains derived from one specimen sequenced in a study of cytomegalovirus exposure and HLA in healthy donors. The PCR made use of 60 Vbeta and 13 Jbeta primers. Sequencing was performed with immunoSEQ multiplex PCR; in TCRdb, only in-frame clones are kept and a portion is missing. This specimen shows about 130,000 clones; the ten leading clones hold roughly 1.7%. The sequenced material came from PBMCs. Every receptor here comes from a woman aged 40 to 49 in good health and CMV-seropositive.

The chain recombines TRBV7-8 with TRBJ2-7; 7 bases fit TRBD1. Germline V gene lookup returns CDR1 SGHVS and CDR2 FQNEAQ. The V gene end was trimmed by 5 bases and the J gene end by 3 bases; junction bases not matched to a gene: 4. There are 13 residues in the CDR3. CDR3 nucleotide sequence: TGTGCCAGCAGCGCCAGGGGGAACTACGAGCAGTACTTC. The encoded protein is CASSARGNYEQYF.

The chain recombines TRBV6-6 with TRBJ1-4, with D maybe TRBD1 (6 bases). The V end lost 2 bases, the J end lost 7 bases, and 14 bases lay between the germline ends. The germline gives CDR1 MNHNY, CDR2 SVGAGI (reference sequence). This CDR3 region has 15 residues. CDR3 sequence reads: CASSYQGHRVEKLFF. CDR3 bases: TGTGCCAGCAGTTACCAGGGACACAGGGTTGAAAAACTGTTTTTT.